What follows describes a single TCR beta chain. The data are from a study of blood T cell repertoires in COVID-19. Turning to the study itself: Italy, Spain and the United States were the sources of the convalescent and acute COVID-19 samples.

Repertoires were generated with immunoSEQ multiplex PCR, while TCRdb's copy carries only in-frame clones and drops some. The sample lists 150,000 or so clones, under 95% occurring once. Sequencing was performed on peripheral blood. This clonotype was sampled from a man aged 45 to 65 with acute or convalescent COVID-19.

The CDR3 DNA reads as TGTGCCAGCAGCAGACAGGTCAATCAGCCCCAGCATTTT. Translation: CASSRQVNQPQHF. The chain employs TRBV27 and TRBJ1-5, with a possible D match to TRBD1 (6 bases). V shed 6 bases and J shed 3 bases, with 9 bases lying between them. Germline lookup yields CDR1 MNHEY and CDR2 SMNVEV (reference sequence). The length of the CDR3 is 13 residues.